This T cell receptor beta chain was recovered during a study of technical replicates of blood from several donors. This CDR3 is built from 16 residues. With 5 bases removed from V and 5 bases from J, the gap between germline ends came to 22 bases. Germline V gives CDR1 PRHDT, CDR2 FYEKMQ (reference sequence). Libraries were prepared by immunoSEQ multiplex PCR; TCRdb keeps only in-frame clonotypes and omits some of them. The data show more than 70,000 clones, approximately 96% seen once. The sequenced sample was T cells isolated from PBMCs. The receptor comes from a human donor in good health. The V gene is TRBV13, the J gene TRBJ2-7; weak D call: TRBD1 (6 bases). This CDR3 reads CASSGQHLIPLDEQYF. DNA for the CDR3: TGTGCCAGCAGCGGACAGCACCTAATCCCCTTAGACGAGCAGTACTTC.